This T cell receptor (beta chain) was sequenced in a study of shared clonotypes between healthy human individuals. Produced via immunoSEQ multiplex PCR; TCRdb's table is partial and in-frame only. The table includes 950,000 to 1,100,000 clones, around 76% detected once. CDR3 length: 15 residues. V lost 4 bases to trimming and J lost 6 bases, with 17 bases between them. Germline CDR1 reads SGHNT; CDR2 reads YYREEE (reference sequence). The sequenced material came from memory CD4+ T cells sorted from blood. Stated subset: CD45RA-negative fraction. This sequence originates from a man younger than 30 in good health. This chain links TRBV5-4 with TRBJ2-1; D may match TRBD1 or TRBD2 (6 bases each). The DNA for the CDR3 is TGTGCCAGCAGCACCACGGAGGGGGGCCTCAATGAGCAGTTCTTC. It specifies CASSTTEGGLNEQFF.